This TCR beta chain was profiled in a study of beta chain features in type 1 diabetes. General study points: All four CD4+ subsets of Type 1 diabetes patients contained TCRB CDR3s that were moderately but significantly shorter. Patients' naive, central memory and Treg TCRB repertoires seemed closer to one another than those of healthy donors. Shorter templates might be favored by PCR, equally in patients and controls.

Expressed TCRB transcripts were sequenced because the isolated RNA had all been reverse transcribed beforehand. Naive, central memory and regulatory T cell samples yielded around 3.9 million reads on average. Profiled with immunoSEQ multiplex PCR; TCRdb holds only in-frame clones, not every one. Among 900,000 or so clones listed, 15% to 20% were seen once. In its sample, this clone was seen a few times. Its antigen remains unidentified. The CDR3 contains 13 residues. The germline gives CDR1 SQVTM, CDR2 ANQGSEA. Trimming cost V 7 bases and J 7 bases; bases outside gene matches: 11. J is TRBJ1-1 and V is TRBV29-1; 8 bases align to TRBD1. Sequenced input: naive CD4+ T cells from blood. This TCR derives from a young woman in good health. The CDR3 DNA reads TGCAGCGCCTCATACGGGACAGGTCTTGAAGCTTTCTTT. Translated: CSASYGTGLEAFF.